This TCR beta chain was recovered during a study of cytomegalovirus exposure and HLA in healthy donors (dated by TCRdb to the late 2010s). General notes on the study: According to an earlier analysis of 587 of the donors, roughly 180 million T cells yielded 117 million unique TCR beta sequences and about 300 Gb of sequence data. Roughly 5 DR-DQ haplotypes were handled as single units for association and clustering because linkage in the cohort was strong. The later analysis used no new phenotypic data to find candidate immune exposures, relying instead on TCR beta sequences and their occurrence across donors. Around 330 gigabases of sequencing data and around 80 million unique TCR sequences made up an early release that covered over 550 HLA-typed donors. HLA typing included class I and class II loci at four-digit resolution. The study aimed to test whether signatures of past pathogen exposure could be identified by cataloging public T cell receptors. The number of typed donors differed by locus: 629-630 for A, B, C, DRB1 and DQB1; 522 for DQA1; 606 for DPA1; and around 450 for DPB1. To study patterns of TCR occurrence, a later analysis re-analyzed previously published TCR beta repertoires from 666 donors and added high-resolution HLA genotyping. The study profiled the T cell repertoires of approximately 700 subjects by immunosequencing and related them to cytomegalovirus serostatus. Every discovery cohort repertoire had been produced on one sequencing platform. To predict cytomegalovirus infection status, the study brought together high-throughput TCR immunosequencing, statistical association of individual TCRs with disease status, and machine learning. Donor age, sex, ethnicity and CMV serostatus were compiled together with the repertoire data. Among roughly 370 genotyped donors of the cohort, an average of roughly 240,000 unique TCR beta nucleotide sequences were sequenced per donor, roughly 20% of them non-productive. Besides the first cohort of some 670 subjects, a separate validation cohort made up of over 95 different subjects was used. Of the approximately 400 genotyped donors, roughly 85% fell in the genetic ancestry cluster associated with self-reported Caucasian donors. Genome-wide SNP genotypes for about 60% of the 666 donors were used in a later genetic analysis, which treated that subset as a discovery cohort. An earlier analysis of 587 of the donors applied high-throughput TCR beta sequencing to assess whether each TCR beta V gene segment acted as functional or pseudogenic. Overall study outcomes, separate from this receptor: When HLA alleles, especially DR and DQ, strongly co-occurred, attributing TCR associations to individual alleles was difficult. A cluster of highly shared sequence variants was judged likely to represent a technical artifact of the sequencing pipeline. A later analysis found that HLA-associated TCR beta chains were more clonally expanded and had lower generation probabilities than equally common non-associated chains. Presence/absence analyses assumed roughly uniform sequencing depth across donors, an assumption that may not hold. The cohort was sequenced for TCR beta chains only, and without alpha or paired-chain data the features that could be detected were limited. A later analysis found that most CMV-associated TCR beta chains appeared HLA-restricted, with HLA associations seemingly driven largely by CMV exposure. The classifier was reported to diagnose cytomegalovirus status with high specificity and sensitivity in both the original and validation cohorts. Most TCR sequences were observed very rarely across donors, whereas some public TCRs were present in many individuals. In an earlier analysis of around 600 of the donors, most TCR beta V segments appeared in productive rearrangements about 90% or about 30% of the time, broadly matching IMGT annotations. Correlated functional status among segregating V segments might reflect linkage disequilibrium, but an unknown experimental factor could not be ruled out. Compared with the roughly 600-donor mean, donors in an Asian-associated ancestry cluster had fewer N-insertions in productive TCRs, according to a later genetic analysis. In vitro tests confirmed that a few of the cytomegalovirus-associated TCR beta chains recognize cytomegalovirus antigens. A later analysis found that TCR association rates varied across HLA loci, with DRB1 alleles showing the most associated TCRs and HLA-C alleles the fewest. A later analysis reported that several top co-occurrence clusters appeared linked to parvovirus B19, influenza, CMV and Epstein-Barr virus. Approximately 16 rarely observed V segments, including chromosome 9 orphons, were excluded from the earlier analysis of about 500 of the donors because counts were too low. The study listed approximately 150 TCR beta chains as associated with cytomegalovirus. A further reported finding was that TCR beta sequences accurately predicted the HLA-A and HLA-B alleles for most subjects in the first cohort. At a false discovery rate of 0.05, a later analysis linked approximately 18,000 TCR beta sequences to specific HLA alleles. Some IMGT-functional V segments, including TRBV6-2 and TRBV6-3, could not be distinguished by the 87-base-pair reads and were therefore excluded. For the cohort, immune exposure information was limited to CMV serostatus. A later genetic analysis associated a missense DCLRE1C variant with V-gene and J-gene trimming of TCR beta chains, and an independent cohort replicated the association. According to the authors, the approach could potentially be generalized to other disease states and immunological phenotypes. Because HLA typing was missing for some donors at each locus, association tests included only the typed subset.

Note on this clone: Its cognate antigen has yet to be identified. No per-base quality is available; no much larger clone lies one base away.

Library creation used the immunoSEQ multiplex PCR assay. The multiplex PCR relied on a mix of 60 forward primers for TCR Vbeta segments and 13 reverse primers for TCR Jbeta segments. The CDR3 region of rearranged TCR beta genes was amplified from genomic DNA with a multiplex PCR assay. On the Illumina HiSeq System, the amplified TCR beta libraries were sequenced as 87-base-pair reads. Regarding the original processing steps: A later analysis tallied 80 million to 95 million unique TCR beta chains across the 600 to 700 repertoires, and around 10 million of those chains were shared by two or more donors. Raw reads were error-corrected and collapsed into unique sequences with a nearest-neighbor algorithm that merged closely related sequences to remove PCR and sequencing errors. V, D and J gene segments were assigned by aligning CDR3 sequences to IMGT reference sequences. For a sequence to be retained, a match of at least six nucleotides was required to both a V gene segment and a J gene segment. Rearrangements were called productive when the CDR3 lacked stop codons and stayed in frame with V and J; all others were non-productive. CDR3 was defined by IMGT convention, running from the second conserved V-encoded cysteine to the conserved J-encoded phenylalanine. The earlier analysis of about 590 of the donors excluded sequences that lacked an unambiguous match to a single V gene segment. An earlier analysis of roughly 590 of the donors called V segments functional above 56.7% productive rearrangements and segregating when the between-donor standard deviation exceeded 5%. A statistical classification framework was built for diagnosing cytomegalovirus status from the catalog of TCR beta chain sequences. A later analysis assigned V and J genes by comparing TCR nucleotide sequences with IMGT/GENE-DB human TR gene sequences. In a later analysis, CDR3 sequences and most-parsimonious VDJ recombination scenarios were assigned using the TCRdist pipeline. In a later analysis, each TCR beta chain was defined by its CDR3 amino acid sequence together with its V-gene family, and reads without a unique V-gene family were excluded. As a way to deal with suspected cross-contamination and a sequencing artifact, a later analysis dropped 450 to 600 nucleotide sequences that were highly shared and had low generation probability. A later analysis calculated a clonal expansion index for each public chain from normalized within-repertoire ranks of inferred template counts. In a later analysis, generation probabilities were computed with a VDJ recombination model fitted to out-of-frame rearrangements, and the resulting probabilities were checked against IGoR. In a later analysis, hypergeometric tests were used to score TCR-TCR, TCR-HLA and TCR-CMV co-occurrence, with a repertoire-size bias correction applied to TCR pairs. A later analysis estimated false discovery rates by permuting HLA or CMV assignments 20 times. In a later analysis, co-occurring TCRs were grouped using DBSCAN, with TCRdist sequence similarity added in when clustering inside HLA-allele-positive subsets. Repertoires with fewer than 30,000 or more than 120,000 public chains, plus five repertoires with anomalous nucleotide sharing, were excluded from co-occurrence clustering. TCRdb provides this immuneACCESS table in a form limited to in-frame rearrangements. Some clones are lacking; in checked studies, under half of them reflect an unresolved V gene, and why the rest are absent is not known. That table furnishes V, J and clone size, whereas the DNA furnished D and trimming. Present in this sample are under 110,000 clones, roughly four fifths of which were seen just once. The ten largest clones add up to about 1.6% of the sample.

Counted from cysteine to phenylalanine, this CDR3 has 16 amino acids. Just the 48-base CDR3 DNA is kept, in frame starting at base 1. CDR1 KGHSH and CDR2 LQKENI are derived from the germline V gene. The V end loses 4 bases and the J end loses 3 bases, and a stretch of 16 bases separates them. The cohort comprised 666 healthy bone marrow donors. At the time of sampling, every cohort member was nominally healthy, though immune exposures that went unrecorded were likely present. The donor tested CMV seronegative, placing the donor among the roughly 350 seronegative members of the cohort. Every donor gave a peripheral blood sample, and the peripheral blood mononuclear cells from that sample were used for TCR beta sequencing. The Qiagen DNeasy Blood Extraction Kit was used to extract genomic DNA from the blood cell samples.

The chain was built from TRBV18 and TRBJ2-1; 6 matching bases give a weak D call of TRBD2. The sequence came from a man in his fifties in good health and CMV-seronegative. Material for sequencing was PBMCs. The nucleotides read TGTGCCAGCTCACTGGGACTGACGGCGGACTACAATGAGCAGTTCTTC. Its coded protein is CASSLGLTADYNEQFF.